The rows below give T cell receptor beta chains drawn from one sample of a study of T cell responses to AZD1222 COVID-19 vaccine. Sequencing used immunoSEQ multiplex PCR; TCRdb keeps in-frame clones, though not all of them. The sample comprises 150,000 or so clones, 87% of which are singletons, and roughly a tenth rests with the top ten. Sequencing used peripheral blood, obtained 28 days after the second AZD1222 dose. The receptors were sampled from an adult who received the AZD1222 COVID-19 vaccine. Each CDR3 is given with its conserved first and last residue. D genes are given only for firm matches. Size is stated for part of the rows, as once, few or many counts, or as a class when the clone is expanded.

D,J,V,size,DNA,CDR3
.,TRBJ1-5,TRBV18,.,TGTGCCAGCTCACCAGGGATGGATCAGCCCCAGCATTTT,CASSPGMDQPQHF
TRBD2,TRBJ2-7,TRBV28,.,TGTGCCAGCACGGAGACTAGCGATGGCTACGAGCAGTACTTC,CASTETSDGYEQYF
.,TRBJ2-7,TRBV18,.,TGTGCCAGCTCACCACAGAGTCAGAACGAGCAGTACTTC,CASSPQSQNEQYF
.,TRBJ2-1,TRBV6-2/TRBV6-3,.,TGTGCCAGCAGCTTAAAGCTTCCCCCTTACAATGAGCAGTTCTTC,CASSLKLPPYNEQFF
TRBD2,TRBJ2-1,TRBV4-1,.,TGCGCCAGCAGCCAAGCCGCATTAACTAGCGGGAGGGCCTATGAGCAGTTCTTC,CASSQAALTSGRAYEQFF
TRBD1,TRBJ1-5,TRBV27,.,TGTGCCAGCAGGAGGGACAGGATTAGCAATCAGCCCCAGCATTTT,CASRRDRISNQPQHF
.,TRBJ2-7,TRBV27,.,TGTGCCAGCAGTTTAGGCTACGAGCAGTACTTC,CASSLGYEQYF
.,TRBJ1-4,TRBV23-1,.,TGCGCCAGCAGTCAATCACGGGGCCCCGCAACTAATGAAAAACTGTTTTTT,CASSQSRGPATNEKLFF
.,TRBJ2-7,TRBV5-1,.,TGCGCCAGCAGCTTAGAGGGGGACGAGCAGTACTTC,CASSLEGDEQYF
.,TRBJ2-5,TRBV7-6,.,TGTGCCAGCAGCTTGCTGACCGGGGAAACCCAGTACTTC,CASSLLTGETQYF
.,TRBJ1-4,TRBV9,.,TGTGCCAGCAGCGTAGGCAGGGCCCTTAATGAAAAACTGTTTTTT,CASSVGRALNEKLFF
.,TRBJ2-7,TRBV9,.,TGTGCCAGCAGCGTAGCCGGGCAGGTTGGCTACGAGCAGTACTTC,CASSVAGQVGYEQYF
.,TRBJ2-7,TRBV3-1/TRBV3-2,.,TGTGCCAGCAGCCTTGCCGGGACCGATACCTACGAGCAGTACTTC,CASSLAGTDTYEQYF
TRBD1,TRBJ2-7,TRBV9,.,TGTGCCAGCAGCTCCGGACAGGGGGTGGGCGAGCAGTACTTC,CASSSGQGVGEQYF
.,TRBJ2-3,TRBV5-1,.,TGCGCCAGCAGCTTGGGGCTAGCGAGAGATACGCAGTATTTT,CASSLGLARDTQYF
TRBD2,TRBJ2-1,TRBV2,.,TGTGCCAGCAGTGAAAAGGGACTAGCGGGAGTAGTGACCTACAATGAGCAGTTCTTC,CASSEKGLAGVVTYNEQFF
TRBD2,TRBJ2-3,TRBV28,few,TGTGCCAGCAGTTTCCCGGGAGGAGGAACAGATACGCAGTATTTT,CASSFPGGGTDTQYF
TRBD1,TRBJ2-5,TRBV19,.,TGTGCCAGTAGTATAATGGGACAGGGTGAGACCCAGTACTTC,CASSIMGQGETQYF
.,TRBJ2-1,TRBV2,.,TGTGCCAGCAGCCCAGGGGTCTACAATGAGCAGTTCTTC,CASSPGVYNEQFF
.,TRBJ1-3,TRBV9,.,TGTGCCAGCCAGAGTGGCTCAGGAAACACCATATATTTT,CASQSGSGNTIYF
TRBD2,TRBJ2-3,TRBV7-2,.,TGTGCCAGCAGCTTAATGGCTAGCGGGATGGGCACAGATACGCAGTATTTT,CASSLMASGMGTDTQYF
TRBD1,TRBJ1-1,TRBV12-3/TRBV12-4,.,TGTGCCAGCAGTTCCCGACAGGGGGGTGAAGCTTTCTTT,CASSSRQGGEAFF
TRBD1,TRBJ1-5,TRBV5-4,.,TGTGCCAGCAGCTTACAGGGGGCTAGCAATCAGCCCCAGCATTTT,CASSLQGASNQPQHF
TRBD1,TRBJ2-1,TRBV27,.,TGTGCCAGCAGTTTGGTCCCAGGGGGCTTGGGCAATGAGCAGTTCTTC,CASSLVPGGLGNEQFF
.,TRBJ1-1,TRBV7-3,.,TGTGCCAGCAGGAGAGAGGTGAACACTGAAGCTTTCTTT,CASRREVNTEAFF
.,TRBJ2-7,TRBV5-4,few,TGTGCCAGCAGCTTGGCAGGGCACTACGAGCAGTACTTC,CASSLAGHYEQYF
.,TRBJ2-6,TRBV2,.,TGTGCCAGCAGTAGGGGCGTTGGGGCCAACGTCCTGACTTTC,CASSRGVGANVLTF
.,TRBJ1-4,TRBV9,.,TGTGCCAGCAGCGTAGGAAGCGGTCAGGCTAATGAAAAACTGTTTTTT,CASSVGSGQANEKLFF
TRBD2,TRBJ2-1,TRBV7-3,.,TGTGCCAGCAGGTTAGCGGGAGGGCCTCTTACCGGTGAGCAGTTCTTC,CASRLAGGPLTGEQFF
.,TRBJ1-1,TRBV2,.,TGTGCCAGCAGTTACAGGGTCGTTGGGACTGAAGCTTTCTTT,CASSYRVVGTEAFF
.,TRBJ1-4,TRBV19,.,TGTGCCAGTAGTTTATATGAAAAACTGTTTTTT,CASSLYEKLFF
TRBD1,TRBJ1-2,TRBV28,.,TGTGCCAGCACCTTGCCGTCTCCGGGACAGGCTAACTATGGCTACACCTTC,CASTLPSPGQANYGYTF
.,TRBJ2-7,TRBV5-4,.,TGTGCCAGCAGCAAGACGGGTAGCTCCTACGAGCAGTACTTC,CASSKTGSSYEQYF
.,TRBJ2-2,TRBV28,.,TGTGCCAGCAGTAGGCTTCAGGAGTTCGCGAACACCGGGGAGCTGTTTTTT,CASSRLQEFANTGELFF
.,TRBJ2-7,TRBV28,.,TGTGCCAGCAGTTTAGACAGCAGCTCCTACGAGCAGTACTTC,CASSLDSSSYEQYF
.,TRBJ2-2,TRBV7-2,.,TGTGCCAGCAGCCCCGGCCCGAAGGGTACCGGGGAGCTGTTTTTT,CASSPGPKGTGELFF
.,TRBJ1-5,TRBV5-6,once,TGTGCCAGCAGCTTGGACGGGCCGGGGCAGCCCCAGCATTTT,CASSLDGPGQPQHF
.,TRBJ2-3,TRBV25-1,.,TGTGCCAGCAGCGAAGGCGGCCCAGCGGGAGATACGCAGTATTTT,CASSEGGPAGDTQYF
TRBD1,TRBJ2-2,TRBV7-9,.,TGTGCCAGCAGCTTTCAAGTGACAGGGGGCATCGGGGAGCTGTTTTTT,CASSFQVTGGIGELFF
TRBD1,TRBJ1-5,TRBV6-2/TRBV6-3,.,TGTGCCAGCAGTTACAAGATTGGACAGGGGGGGATAAGCAATCAGCCCCAGCATTTT,CASSYKIGQGGISNQPQHF
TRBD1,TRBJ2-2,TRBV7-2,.,TGTGCCAGCAGCTTAGGCGGGACAGGGTTAAACACCGGGGAGCTGTTTTTT,CASSLGGTGLNTGELFF
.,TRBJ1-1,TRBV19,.,TGTGCCAGTAAGGGGAGATTCGACACTGAAGCTTTCTTT,CASKGRFDTEAFF
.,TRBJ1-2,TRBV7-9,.,TGTGCCAGCAGCTTATGGCAGGGATGGGGCTATGGCTACACCTTC,CASSLWQGWGYGYTF
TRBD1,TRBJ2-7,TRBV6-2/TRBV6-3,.,TGTGCCAGCAGTGCCGGACAGGGGGCGATCGAGCAGTACTTC,CASSAGQGAIEQYF
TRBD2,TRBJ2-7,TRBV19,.,TGTGCCAGTAGTAGTCTAGCGGGAGGGTACGAGCAGTACTTC,CASSSLAGGYEQYF